The clone carrying this T cell receptor beta chain was seen once. What it recognizes is unknown. One end of the junction does not line up with germline, which may come from a read error. The length of the CDR3 is 14 residues. Germline V gene sequence: CDR1 SGHAT, CDR2 FQNNGV. These data are taken from a study of cytotoxic CD8 clonotypes in ibrutinib-treated CLL. Whole-study context: The study recorded mean values of about 260,000 productive templates and tens of thousands of productive rearrangements per sample. Study-level findings and limits: Public clonotypes, rarely seen, contracted or held steady on treatment. Baseline clonality was higher than in age-matched healthy donors and moved in step with circulating CD8+ T-cell counts.

The targeted sequencing depth was 1 in 200,000 to 1 in 1 million T cells. Produced via immunoSEQ multiplex PCR; TCRdb's table is partial and in-frame only. The sample contains approximately 26,000 clones, roughly 85% of which appear only once. This specimen consisted of PBMCs, obtained after 24 months of ibrutinib treatment. J is TRBJ2-1 and V is TRBV11-2; weak D call: TRBD1 (6 bases). The receptor was derived from a human donor with chronic lymphocytic leukemia. The chain's CDR3 is CASSFRDTYDEQFF. CDR3 DNA: TGTGCCAGCAGCTTCCGGGACACCTACGATGAGCAGTTCTTC.